The 30 T cell receptor beta chains below were found in one sample sequenced in a study of memory CD8 T cells in hepatitis C reinfection. Time point in this sample: pre-reinfection, 55 to 20 weeks before reinfection detection. Sorted cells were sequenced directly ex vivo without any in vitro expansion. Only in-frame clones appear in the TCRdb table, and some are missing; sequencing was by immunoSEQ multiplex PCR. The data show roughly 6,000 clones, roughly nine tenths seen once. The material sequenced was naive CD8+ T cells sorted from blood. These receptors came from a man between 45 and 60 years old with hepatitis C virus infection.

This clone was seen only a few times. V gene TRBV7-9 combines with J gene TRBJ2-1, with D unresolved. CDR3 size: 13 residues. Looked up from germline, CDR1 is SEHNR and CDR2 is FQNEAQ (reference sequence). V lost 5 bases to trimming and J lost 4 bases, with 9 bases between them. CDR3 sequence (DNA): TGTGCCAGCAGCATCGGTGGTTACAATGAGCAGTTCTTC. Translation: CASSIGGYNEQFF.

V is TRBV5-1 and J is TRBJ2-3, with 7 bases lining up with TRBD1. The CDR3 consists of 15 residues. The germline gives CDR1 SGHRS, CDR2 YFSETQ. Trimming cost V 4 bases and J 3 bases; bases outside gene matches: 8. DNA of the CDR3: TGCGCCAGCAGCGATGCACAGGGGTTGACAGATACGCAGTATTTT. Translation: CASSDAQGLTDTQYF.

This chain's CDR3 is CASSVGTSTGELFF. DNA of the CDR3: TGTGCCAGCAGCGTAGGGACATCCACCGGGGAGCTGTTTTTT. V and J are TRBV9 and TRBJ2-2, with D tentatively TRBD1 (5 bases). V was clipped by 0 bases and J by 4 bases, with 7 bases between them. The germline gives CDR1 SGDLS, CDR2 YYNGEE. The CDR3 has 14 amino acids.

The chain couples TRBV7-9 to TRBJ2-7; a possible D gene is TRBD2 (5 bases). V dropped 4 bases and J dropped 2 bases, with 15 bases sitting between them. Germline V gives CDR1 SEHNR, CDR2 FQNEAQ (reference sequence). CDR3 length: 15 residues. The chain's CDR3 is CASSSLDSKTYEQYF. Here the CDR3 DNA reads TGTGCCAGCAGCTCATTGGACTCCAAAACCTACGAGCAGTACTTC.

This chain connects TRBV5-5 to TRBJ2-1, with TRBD2 matching 10 bases. Germline lookup yields CDR1 SGHKS and CDR2 YYEKEE (reference sequence). This CDR3 has 15 residues. The V and J ends lost 4 bases and 4 bases, in that order; junction bases with no gene match: 5. In DNA form, the CDR3 reads TGTGCCAGCAGCGGACCTAGCGGGGGATACAATGAGCAGTTCTTC. Translating it yields CASSGPSGGYNEQFF.

The chain links TRBV4-1 to TRBJ2-3, with 12 positions matching TRBD2. This CDR3 contains 16 residues. J was trimmed by 4 bases and V by 0 bases; bases with no gene match: 2. Germline loops: CDR1 MGHRA, CDR2 YSYEKL. DNA of the CDR3: TGCGCCAGCAGCCAAGATCTAGCGGGAGGGCCAGATACGCAGTATTTT. It codes for CASSQDLAGGPDTQYF.

The chain couples TRBV27 to TRBJ2-3; 8 positions agree with TRBD1. CDR1 is MNHEY, CDR2 SMNVEV, per germline (reference sequence). CDR3 length equals 16 residues. With V trimmed by 4 bases and J by 3 bases, 9 bases remained unmatched. CDR3 nucleotide sequence: TGTGCCAGCAGTTCGCGGACAGGGAAGGTGACAGATACGCAGTATTTT. Its translation: CASSSRTGKVTDTQYF.

The rearrangement links TRBV18 to TRBJ2-7, with D tentatively TRBD2 (5 bases). V lost 6 bases, J lost 2 bases, and 14 bases lay in between. This CDR3 comprises 14 residues. CDR1 is KGHSH and CDR2 is LQKENI in the germline V gene. In DNA form, the CDR3 reads TGTGCCAGCTCCGCAAGTCGGGGAACCTACGAGCAGTACTTC. This sequence encodes CASSASRGTYEQYF. Full variable domain (outside the CDR3, taken from reference TRBV18 and TRBJ2-7): NAGVMQNPRHLVRRRGQEARLRCSPMKGHSHVYWYRQLPEEGLKFMVYLQKENIIDESGMPKERFSAEFPKEGPSILRIQQVVRGDSAAYFCASSASRGTYEQYFGPGTRLTVT.

J is TRBJ2-1 and V is TRBV12-5; 11 bases agree with TRBD2. Trimming at V came to 4 bases and at J to 8 bases, leaving 13 bases not matched to a gene. Germline CDR1 LGHNT, CDR2 FRNRAP. This CDR3 comprises 17 residues. The CDR3 coding sequence is TGTGCTAGTGGTTCCTCTCTACTAGCGGGAGTCGGCGATGAGCAGTTCTTC. Its protein is CASGSSLLAGVGDEQFF.

The chain employs TRBV5-6 and TRBJ2-1; tentative D call: TRBD1 (5 bases). The V end lost 3 bases, the J end lost 2 bases, and 12 bases lay between the germline ends. CDR1 and CDR2 from the germline V gene are SGHDT and YYEEEE. The CDR3 is 15 residues long. The CDR3 here is CASSSVGHTYNEQFF. The CDR3, as DNA: TGTGCCAGCAGCTCGGTCGGACACACCTACAATGAGCAGTTCTTC.

V gene TRBV13 combines with J gene TRBJ1-2; D uncertain. This CDR3 contains 13 residues. Germline CDR1 is PRHDT and CDR2 is FYEKMQ (reference sequence). V was clipped by 2 bases and J by 8 bases, with 12 bases between them. The CDR3 reads CASSLTGFKGYTF. Here the CDR3 DNA reads TGTGCCAGCAGCTTAACCGGGTTTAAGGGCTACACCTTC. Drawing the rest from reference TRBV13 and TRBJ1-2, the complete variable domain is AAGVIQSPRHLIKEKRETATLKCYPIPRHDTVYWYQQGPGQDPQFLISFYEKMQSDKGSIPDRFSAQQFSDYHSELNMSSLELGDSALYFCASSLTGFKGYTFGSGTRLTVV.

The J gene is TRBJ2-5, the V gene TRBV5-1, with 8 bases fitting TRBD1. The J call may be faulty, since TRBJ2-7 better matches the DNA end. There are 15 residues in the CDR3. Germline CDR1 is SGHRS and CDR2 is YFSETQ. The CDR3: CASSYSDRVYSEQYF. In DNA form, the CDR3 reads TGCGCCAGCAGCTACTCGGACAGGGTGTATTCCGAGCAGTACTTC.

This sequence joins TRBV7-8 and TRBJ2-5, with TRBD2 matching 13 bases. The CDR3 spans 18 residues. Germline assignment: CDR1 SGHVS and CDR2 FQNEAQ. With 5 bases clipped from V and 0 bases from J, the junction kept 9 bases outside the gene matches. In nucleotides, the CDR3 is TGTGCCAGCAGCCCGGGGACTAGCGGGACACCTTACCAAGAGACCCAGTACTTC. This sequence encodes CASSPGTSGTPYQETQYF.

The CDR3 nucleotides are TGCAGCGTTGAGACAGGGGGCTACTATGGCTACACCTTC. As protein: CSVETGGYYGYTF. The chain uses TRBV29-1 and TRBJ1-2; 10 bases fit TRBD1. V shed 3 bases, J shed 3 bases, and the junction held 1 base outside the gene matches. Germline V gives CDR1 SQVTM, CDR2 ANQGSEA. The CDR3 length is 13 residues. Combining the CDR3 with reference TRBV29-1 and TRBJ1-2 gives the whole variable domain SAVISQKPSRDICQRGTSLTIQCQVDSQVTMMFWYRQQPGQSLTLIATANQGSEATYESGFVIDKFPISRPNLTFSTLTVSNMSPEDSSIYLCSVETGGYYGYTFGSGTRLTVV.

V usage is TRBV14 and J usage is TRBJ2-5; no clear D gene. V lost 3 bases, J lost 0 bases, and 14 bases lay in between. The CDR3 runs 16 residues. Looked up from germline, CDR1 is SGHDN and CDR2 is FVKESK. CDR3 nucleotide sequence: TGTGCCAGCAGCCAGCTGGTCACCAGGTACCAAGAGACCCAGTACTTC. This encodes CASSQLVTRYQETQYF.

V is TRBV27 and J is TRBJ2-7, with 10 bases lining up with TRBD2. This CDR3 has 13 amino acids. The germline CDR1 and CDR2 sequences are MNHEY and SMNVEV (reference sequence). V lost 9 bases to trimming and J lost 0 bases; unmatched junction nucleotides: 2. CDR3 coding DNA: TGTGCCAGTTCTAGCGGGAGCTCCTACGAGCAGTACTTC. Its protein is CASSSGSSYEQYF.

The V call is TRBV6-1, the J call TRBJ2-7, with D possibly TRBD1 on 5 matching bases. Germline V CDR1 and CDR2: MNHNS, SASEGT. V lost 4 bases and J lost 2, with 9 bases in between. The CDR3 is 13 residues long. CDR3: CASSVGQPYEQYF. CDR3 nucleotides: TGTGCCAGCAGTGTCGGACAACCCTACGAGCAGTACTTC.

This clone is a singleton in its sample. This rearrangement joins TRBV7-2 to TRBJ1-2; D possibly corresponds to TRBD1 (5 bases). V lost 5 bases, J lost 3 bases, and 10 bases lay in between. The V gene's germline CDR1 is SGHTA and CDR2 FQGNSA. This CDR3 has 13 residues. CDR3: CASSPTEDYGYTF. In DNA form, the CDR3 reads TGTGCCAGCAGCCCGACAGAGGACTATGGCTACACCTTC.

J is TRBJ1-6 and V is TRBV28; 9 bases are shared with TRBD1. The CDR3 covers 14 residues. The germline V gene encodes CDR1 MDHEN and CDR2 SYDVKM. The trim removed 2 bases at V and 9 bases at J, leaving 2 bases unmatched. The CDR3 DNA follows: TGTGCCAGCAGTTTAGGGACAGGGACTTCACCCCTCCACTTT. This codes for CASSLGTGTSPLHF. Drawing the rest from reference TRBV28 and TRBJ1-6, the complete variable domain is DVKVTQSSRYLVKRTGEKVFLECVQDMDHENMFWYRQDPGLGLRLIYFSYDVKMKEKGDIPEGYSVSREKKERFSLILESASTNQTSMYLCASSLGTGTSPLHFGNGTRLTVT.

The rearrangement links TRBV28 to TRBJ2-7, with TRBD1 matching 7 bases. V was pared by 7 bases and J by 0 bases, with 9 bases of the junction left unmatched. CDR1 and CDR2 (germline): MDHEN, SYDVKM. The CDR3 spans 15 residues. CDR3 sequence (DNA): TGTGCCAGCAAGGGTCAGACAGGGAGCTCCTACGAGCAGTACTTC. Protein: CASKGQTGSSYEQYF.

The table lists this clone with a count of one. This chain uses TRBV5-6 with TRBJ2-7; 8 bases match TRBD2. J was trimmed by 6 bases and V by 5 bases; bases with no gene match: 16. Germline CDR1 is SGHDT and CDR2 is YYEEEE. CDR3 length: 16 residues. The CDR3 sequence: CASRPSPSGSPSEQYF. The CDR3 nucleotides read TGTGCCAGCAGGCCGAGCCCAAGCGGGAGCCCCTCCGAGCAGTACTTC.

The J gene is TRBJ2-7, the V gene TRBV7-3; 7 nucleotides align to TRBD1. Germline CDR1 SGHTA, CDR2 FQGTGA. The ends lost 5 bases at V and 2 bases at J; junction bases unmatched: 6. The CDR3 covers 14 residues. CDR3 bases: TGTGCCAGCAGCCCCGGGACAGATACCTACGAGCAGTACTTC. Residues: CASSPGTDTYEQYF.

The chain links TRBV27 to TRBJ1-2, with 8 bases aligning to TRBD1. V lost 6 bases to trimming and J lost 5 bases; unmatched junction nucleotides: 11. There are 15 residues in the CDR3. CDR1 MNHEY and CDR2 SMNVEV come from the germline V gene (reference sequence). For the CDR3, the DNA is TGTGCCAGCAGCCTATCCCGGACAGGGACGTATGGCTACACCTTC. Residues: CASSLSRTGTYGYTF.

V usage is TRBV5-4 and J usage is TRBJ2-5; 14 bases line up with TRBD2. The CDR3 consists of 17 residues. Trimming took 4 bases from V and 5 from J; bases not matched to a gene: 10. The germline V gene has CDR1 SGHNT and CDR2 YYREEE (reference sequence). The CDR3 reads CASSEPTSGRGRETQYF. The CDR3 DNA is TGTGCCAGCAGCGAGCCGACTAGCGGGAGGGGTCGGGAGACCCAGTACTTC.

The CDR3 reads CASSIDRYISSGNTIYF. The CDR3 nucleotides read TGTGCCAGTAGTATAGATCGTTACATCTCCTCTGGAAACACCATATATTTT. The chain uses TRBV19 and TRBJ1-3; no clear D. The CDR3 is made up of 17 amino acids. Germline CDR1 reads LNHDA; CDR2 reads SQIVND (reference sequence). V was trimmed by 0 bases and J by 0 bases, leaving 12 bases between them.

The V call is TRBV15, the J call TRBJ1-1, with TRBD1 identical over 7 bases. V trimming: 3 bases; J trimming: 6 bases; junction bases outside the gene matches: 13. There are 16 residues in the CDR3. Germline CDR1 reads LNHNV; CDR2 reads YYDKDF (reference sequence). The chain's CDR3 is CATSSVQTGHGAEAFF. The DNA for the CDR3 is TGTGCCACCAGCAGTGTCCAGACAGGGCATGGCGCTGAAGCTTTCTTT.

This chain connects TRBV7-3 to TRBJ2-1; 7 bases are a match to TRBD1. The CDR3 totals 17 residues. With V trimmed by 5 bases and J by 4 bases, 14 bases remained unmatched. Germline CDR1 reads SGHTA; CDR2 reads FQGTGA. The CDR3 protein is CASSQAPGGSGYNEQFF. The CDR3 nucleotides read TGTGCCAGCAGCCAGGCGCCAGGGGGATCAGGGTACAATGAGCAGTTCTTC.

Remarks on this clone: At one boundary the junction diverges from the germline segment, which might be a read error. The sample carries other DNA sequences with the same CDR3. This chain joins TRBV27 and TRBJ2-7; perhaps TRBD1 as D (6 bases). Germline CDR1 reads MNHEY; CDR2 reads SMNVEV (reference sequence). The CDR3 is made up of 15 amino acids. DNA for the CDR3: TGCGCCAGCAGTTTATCGTCGGACAGACCCTACGAGCAGTACTTC. Protein: CASSLSSDRPYEQYF.

The chain has TRBV5-5 and TRBJ1-5; the match to TRBD1 covers 9 bases. This CDR3 has 16 residues. Trimming at V came to 4 bases and at J to 1 base, leaving 6 bases not matched to a gene. From germline, CDR1 is SGHKS and CDR2 YYEKEE (reference sequence). This CDR3 reads CASSQGQGLSNQPQHF. Here the CDR3 DNA reads TGTGCCAGCAGCCAGGGACAGGGACTCAGCAATCAGCCCCAGCATTTT.

The J gene is TRBJ2-1, the V gene TRBV6-5, with D hard to call. Trimming stripped 7 bases from V and 3 bases from J, with 7 bases between. Germline CDR1 MNHEY, CDR2 SVGAGI. The CDR3 runs to 12 residues. As DNA, the CDR3 is TGTGCCAGCACCGACATCTACAATGAGCAGTTCTTC. It yields the protein CASTDIYNEQFF.